The 10 T cell receptor beta chains listed next were all sequenced from one sample in a study of TIL therapy for anti-PD-1-resistant metastatic lung cancer. Time point indicated: pre-treatment sample, taken before nivolumab and TIL therapy. Sequencing used immunoSEQ v3. Measured with immunoSEQ multiplex PCR; TCRdb has only the in-frame clones, and not every one. The repertoire holds 25,000 to 40,000 clones, with just under 75% as singletons. The sequencing used blood, collected at baseline. Receptors originate from a woman between 25 and 85 years old with non-small cell lung cancer.

The chain couples TRBV7-9 to TRBJ1-4; D is unresolved. This CDR3 comprises 15 residues. Per the germline V gene, CDR1 is SEHNR and CDR2 is FQNEAQ (reference sequence). The V end was cut by 1 base, the J end by 7 bases, with 13 bases between. As DNA, the CDR3 is TGTGCCAGCAGCTTAGGGGTCGGCAACACTGAAAAACTGTTTTTT. Its translation is CASSLGVGNTEKLFF.

The table lists this clone with a few counts. The chain employs TRBV7-6 and TRBJ2-2, with unresolved D. Looked up from germline, CDR1 is SGHVS and CDR2 is FNYEAQ. V was clipped by 5 bases and J by 0 bases, with 10 bases between them. There are 15 residues in the CDR3. The CDR3 DNA follows: TGTGCCAGCAGCCTAAGAAACGCGAACACCGGGGAGCTGTTTTTT. This sequence encodes CASSLRNANTGELFF.

In DNA, the CDR3 is TGTGCCAGCAGACCCTTTACTAGCGGGAGAACCTACAATGAGCAGTTCTTC. Protein product: CASRPFTSGRTYNEQFF. The rearrangement links TRBV7-2 to TRBJ2-1; TRBD2 aligns across 11 bases. J gave up 2 bases and V 6 bases, and 9 bases lay outside the gene matches. Per the germline V gene, CDR1 is SGHTA and CDR2 is FQGNSA. The CDR3 spans 17 residues.

The genes are TRBV7-2 and TRBJ2-1; D gene uncertain. Germline CDR1 and CDR2: SGHTA and FQGNSA. This CDR3 is built from 12 residues. The V end was cut by 2 bases, the J end by 6 bases, with 5 bases between. For the CDR3, the DNA is TGTGCCAGCAGCTTACGGGCCAATGAGCAGTTCTTC. Translated: CASSLRANEQFF.

The chain joins TRBV5-5 to TRBJ2-5; 10 positions match TRBD2. The CDR3 runs to 18 residues. The trim removed 0 bases at V and 1 base at J, leaving 9 bases unmatched. From germline, CDR1 is SGHKS and CDR2 YYEKEE (reference sequence). In DNA, the CDR3 is TGTGCCAGCAGCTTGGGGCCTACAAGCGGGAGGGCCCAAGAGACCCAGTACTTC. This codes for CASSLGPTSGRAQETQYF. Together with reference TRBV5-5 and TRBJ2-5, the CDR3 gives the full variable domain: DAGVTQSPTHLIKTRGQQVTLRCSPISGHKSVSWYQQVLGQGPQFIFQYYEKEERGRGNFPDRFSARQFPNYSSELNVNALLLGDSALYLCASSLGPTSGRAQETQYFGPGTRLLVL.

This chain uses TRBV7-8 with TRBJ2-3, with TRBD2 matching over 7 bases. The germline gives CDR1 SGHVS, CDR2 FQNEAQ. With 3 bases clipped from V and 3 bases from J, the junction kept 12 bases outside the gene matches. This CDR3 contains 17 residues. This chain's CDR3 is CASSLGGGSGITDTQYF. The CDR3 DNA follows: TGTGCCAGCAGCTTGGGCGGGGGTAGCGGAATAACAGATACGCAGTATTTT.

This sequence joins TRBV10-1 and TRBJ2-1; tentatively, D is TRBD2 (5 bases). This CDR3 spans 14 amino acids. The germline V gene has CDR1 WNHNN and CDR2 SYGVQD (reference sequence). The V gene lost 6 bases and the J gene lost 7 bases, with 16 bases spanning the gap. This CDR3 reads CASRGGGSGNEQFF. The CDR3, as DNA: TGCGCCAGCAGAGGTGGTGGGAGCGGTAATGAGCAGTTCTTC.

This clone appeared once. The chain employs TRBV19 and TRBJ2-1, with 10 positions matching TRBD2. Germline trimming cut 0 bases from V and 4 bases from J; bases unmatched to any gene: 0. Looked up from germline, CDR1 is LNHDA and CDR2 is SQIVND (reference sequence). The CDR3 has 15 residues. The CDR3 spells CASSIEAGGYNEQFF. The DNA for the CDR3 is TGTGCCAGTAGTATAGAAGCGGGAGGGTACAATGAGCAGTTCTTC.

This chain links TRBV10-1 with TRBJ2-1; 12 bases match TRBD2. This CDR3 contains 17 residues. Germline V gene sequence: CDR1 WNHNN, CDR2 SYGVQD (reference sequence). V was clipped by 0 bases and J by 6 bases; unmatched bases: 6. The CDR3 region is CASSESGLAGGLNEQFF. CDR3 DNA: TGCGCCAGCAGTGAGTCTGGGCTAGCGGGAGGGCTCAATGAGCAGTTCTTC.

This clone came up a few times. V gene TRBV9 combines with J gene TRBJ2-7; 7 bases are shared with TRBD2. Germline V gene data show CDR1 as SGDLS and CDR2 as YYNGEE. Trimming removed 0 bases from V and 6 bases from J; junction bases left unmatched: 6. This CDR3 comprises 14 residues. The CDR3: CASSVALGEGEQYF. CDR3 nucleotide sequence: TGTGCCAGCAGCGTAGCTCTTGGGGAGGGCGAGCAGTACTTC.